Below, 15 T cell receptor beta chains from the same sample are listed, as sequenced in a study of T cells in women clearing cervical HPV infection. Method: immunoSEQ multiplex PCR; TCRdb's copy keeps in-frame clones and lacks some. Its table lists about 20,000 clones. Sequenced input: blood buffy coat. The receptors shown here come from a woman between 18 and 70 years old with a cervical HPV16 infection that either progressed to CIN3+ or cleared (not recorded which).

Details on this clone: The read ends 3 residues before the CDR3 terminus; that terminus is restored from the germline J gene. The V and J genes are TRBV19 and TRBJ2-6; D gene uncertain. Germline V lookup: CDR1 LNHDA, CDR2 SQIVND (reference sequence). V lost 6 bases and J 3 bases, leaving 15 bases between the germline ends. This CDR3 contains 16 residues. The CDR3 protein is CASSTGSAGGANVLTF. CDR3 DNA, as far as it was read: TGTGCCAGTAGCACCGGGTCAGCCGGTGGGGCCAACGTC.

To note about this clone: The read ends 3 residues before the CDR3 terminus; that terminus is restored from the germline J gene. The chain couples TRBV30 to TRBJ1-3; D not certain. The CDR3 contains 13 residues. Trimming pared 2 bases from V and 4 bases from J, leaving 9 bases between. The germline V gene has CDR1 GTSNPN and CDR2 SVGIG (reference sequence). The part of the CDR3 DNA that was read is TGTGCCTGGAGTCCCGTCCAGGGAAACACC. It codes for CAWSPVQGNT. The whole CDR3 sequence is CAWSPVQGNTIYF.

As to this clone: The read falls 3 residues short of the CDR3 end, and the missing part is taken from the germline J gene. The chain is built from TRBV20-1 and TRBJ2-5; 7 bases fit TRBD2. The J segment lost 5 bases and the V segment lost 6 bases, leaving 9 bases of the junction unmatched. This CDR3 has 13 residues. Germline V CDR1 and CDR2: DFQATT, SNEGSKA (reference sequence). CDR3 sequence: CSADRSGYETQYF. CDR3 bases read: TGCAGTGCAGATCGTAGCGGGTACGAGACC.

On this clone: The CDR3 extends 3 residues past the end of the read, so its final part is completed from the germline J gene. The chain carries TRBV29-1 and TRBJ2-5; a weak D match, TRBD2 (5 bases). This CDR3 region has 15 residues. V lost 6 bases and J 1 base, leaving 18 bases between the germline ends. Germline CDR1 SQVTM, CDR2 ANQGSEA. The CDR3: CSVDSKRGSQETQYF. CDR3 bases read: TGCAGCGTCGACTCTAAGCGCGGGTCCCAAGAGACC.

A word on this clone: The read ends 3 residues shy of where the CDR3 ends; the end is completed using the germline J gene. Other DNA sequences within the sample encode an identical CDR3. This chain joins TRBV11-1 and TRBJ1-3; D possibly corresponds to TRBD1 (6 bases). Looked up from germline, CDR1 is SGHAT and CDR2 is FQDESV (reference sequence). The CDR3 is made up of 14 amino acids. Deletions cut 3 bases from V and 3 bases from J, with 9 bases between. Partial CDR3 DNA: TGTGCCAGCAGCTTTACAGGGAATGGAAACACC. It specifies CASSFTGNGNT. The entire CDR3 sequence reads CASSFTGNGNTIYF.

CDR3: CASSALVWTSTDTQYF. CDR3 DNA (partial): TGTGCCAGCAGTGCACTAGTTTGGACTAGCACAGATACG. This rearrangement joins TRBV6-1 to TRBJ2-3; maybe TRBD2 (5 bases). The CDR3 extends 3 residues past the end of the read, so its final part is completed from the germline J gene. From germline, CDR1 is MNHNS and CDR2 SASEGT. With 4 bases removed from V and 0 bases from J, the gap between germline ends came to 14 bases. The CDR3 extends over 16 amino acids.

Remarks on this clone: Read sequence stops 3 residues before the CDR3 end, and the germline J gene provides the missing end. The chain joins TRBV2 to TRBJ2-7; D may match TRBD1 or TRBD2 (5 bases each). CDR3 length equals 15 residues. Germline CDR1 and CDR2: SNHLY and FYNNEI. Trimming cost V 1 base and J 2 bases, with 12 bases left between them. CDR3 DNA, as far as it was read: TGTGCCAGCAGTGAAGGGAGGCCAGGGACCTACGAG. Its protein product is CASSEGRPGTYE. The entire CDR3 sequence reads CASSEGRPGTYEQYF.

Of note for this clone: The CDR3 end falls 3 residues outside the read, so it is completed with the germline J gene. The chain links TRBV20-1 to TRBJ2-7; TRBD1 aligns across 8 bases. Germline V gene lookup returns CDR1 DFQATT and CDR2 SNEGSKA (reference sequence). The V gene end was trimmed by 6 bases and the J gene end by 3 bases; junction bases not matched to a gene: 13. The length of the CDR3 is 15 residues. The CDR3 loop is CSAMHRRTGIYEQYF. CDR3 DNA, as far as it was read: TGCAGTGCCATGCACCGCCGGACAGGGATCTACGAG.

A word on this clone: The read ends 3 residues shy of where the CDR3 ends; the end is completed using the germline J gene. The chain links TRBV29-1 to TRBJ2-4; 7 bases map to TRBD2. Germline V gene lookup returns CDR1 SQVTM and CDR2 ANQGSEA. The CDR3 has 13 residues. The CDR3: CSVERGVVSGQYF. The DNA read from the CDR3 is TGCAGCGTTGAACGGGGGGTTGTCTCCGGT.

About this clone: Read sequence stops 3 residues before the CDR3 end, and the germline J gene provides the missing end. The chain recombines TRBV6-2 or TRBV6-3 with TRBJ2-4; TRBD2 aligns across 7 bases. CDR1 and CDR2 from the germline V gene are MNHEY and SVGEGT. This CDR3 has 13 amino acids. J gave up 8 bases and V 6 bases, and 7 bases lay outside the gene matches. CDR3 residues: CASRNGLGYIQYF. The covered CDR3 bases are TGTGCCAGCAGAAACGGACTAGGCTACATT.

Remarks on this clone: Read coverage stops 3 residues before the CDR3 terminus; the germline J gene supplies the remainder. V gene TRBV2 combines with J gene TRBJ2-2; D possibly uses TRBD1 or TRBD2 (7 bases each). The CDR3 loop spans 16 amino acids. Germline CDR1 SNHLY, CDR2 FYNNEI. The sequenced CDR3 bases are TGTGCCAGCGGGGGAGGGGGCAACTCTGGGGCCAACGTG. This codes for CASGGGGNSGANV. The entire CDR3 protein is CASGGGGNSGANVLFF.

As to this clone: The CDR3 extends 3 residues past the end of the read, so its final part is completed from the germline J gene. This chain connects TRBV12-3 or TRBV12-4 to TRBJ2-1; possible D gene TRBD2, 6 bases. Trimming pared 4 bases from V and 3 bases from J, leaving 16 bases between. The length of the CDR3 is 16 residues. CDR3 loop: CASSSAGTLVYNEQFF. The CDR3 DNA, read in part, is TGTGCCAGCAGTTCGGCGGGAACCCTAGTCTACAATGAG.

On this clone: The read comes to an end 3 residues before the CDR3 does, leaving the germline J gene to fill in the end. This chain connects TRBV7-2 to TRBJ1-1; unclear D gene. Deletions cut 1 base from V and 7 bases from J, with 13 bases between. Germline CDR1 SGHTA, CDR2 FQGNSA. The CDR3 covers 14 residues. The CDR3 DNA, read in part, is TGTGCCAGCAGCTTAGAAGAGGCAGTCAATGAA. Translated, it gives CASSLEEAVNE. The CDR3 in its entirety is CASSLEEAVNEAFF.

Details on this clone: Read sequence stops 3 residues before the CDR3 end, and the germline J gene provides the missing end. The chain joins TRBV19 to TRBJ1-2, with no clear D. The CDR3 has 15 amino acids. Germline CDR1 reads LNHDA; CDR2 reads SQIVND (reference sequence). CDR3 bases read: TGTGCCAGTAGTATGACATCAGGAGGCTCCTACGAC. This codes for CASSMTSGGSYD. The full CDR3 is CASSMTSGGSYDYTF.

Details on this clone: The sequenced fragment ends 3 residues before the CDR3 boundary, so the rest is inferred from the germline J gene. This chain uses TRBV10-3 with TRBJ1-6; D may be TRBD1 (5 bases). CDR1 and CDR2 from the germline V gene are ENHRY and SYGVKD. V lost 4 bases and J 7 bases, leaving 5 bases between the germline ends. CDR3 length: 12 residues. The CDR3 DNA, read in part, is TGTGCCATCAGTGGACAGAATTCACCC. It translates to CAISGQNSP. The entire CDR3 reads CAISGQNSPLHF.